The entry below gives a single T cell receptor beta chain sequence along with its context. There is no known antigen for this receptor. No much larger clone is present one base from it, and per-base qualities are unavailable. The sample is drawn from a study of T cell changes during pregnancy in multiple sclerosis (dated by TCRdb to the late 2010s). At the level of the whole study: The study examined how the T cell repertoire changed over the course of pregnancy in women with multiple sclerosis.

Library generation was performed with the immunoSEQ multiplex PCR assay. This immuneACCESS table, as held by TCRdb, lists in-frame sequences with V and J called but not all clones. Of the missing ones, under half trace to an unresolved V gene in checked studies; the others have no known cause. In this sample the table shows roughly 60,000 clones, 80% to 90% of which occur a single time. Just under 0.6% of the sample belongs to the ten largest clones. CDR1 and CDR2 were assigned from the germline V gene (reference sequence) as LNHDA and SQIVND. Trimming costs V 4 bases and J 9 bases, and their ends lie 13 bases apart. The CDR3 numbers 14 residues from cysteine through phenylalanine. Only the CDR3 portion is preserved as DNA: 42 bases, with reading frame beginning at the first base.

The sample here was CD4+ T cells from peripheral blood mononuclear cells, taken in the first trimester of pregnancy. This receptor was taken from a female donor with multiple sclerosis, enrolled in a pregnancy study. Recombination connected TRBV19 to TRBJ2-6, and perhaps TRBD1 as D gene, on 6 matching bases. The CDR3: CASSKAGALNVLTF. The nucleotides are TGTGCCAGTAGTAAGGCAGGGGCCCTCAACGTCCTGACTTTC.